A selection of T cell receptor beta chains follows, all from one sample in a study of T-cell memory formation after mild COVID-19. Using its own MiXCR run on the 5' RACE reads, TCRdb lists one record per CDR3 protein. The table shows under 550,000 distinct CDR3 sequences, with over 15% occurring only once. The sample was PBMCs or a T cell subset sorted from them (not recorded which). The receptors shown here come from an adult woman who had mild COVID-19 (a few samples of this study predate the infection). Cell type and time point are not known. The CDR3 runs from the conserved cysteine through the conserved F or W. D genes are given only for firm matches.

cdr3_aa: CASSMDSSYEQYF
v_call: TRBV19
d_call: .

cdr3_aa: CASSLEWPQANRTDTQYF
v_call: TRBV11-2
d_call: .

cdr3_aa: CASSSQAPMNTEAFF
v_call: TRBV6-2/TRBV6-3
d_call: .

cdr3_aa: CAISRSQETQYF
v_call: TRBV10-3
d_call: .

cdr3_aa: CASSLWGTSVRNEQYF
v_call: TRBV7-2
d_call: TRBD2

cdr3_aa: CASSSELSGANVLTF
v_call: TRBV7-3
d_call: .

cdr3_aa: CASSLVISTGSPLHF
v_call: TRBV7-9
d_call: .

cdr3_aa: CASSTQGLTEAFF
v_call: TRBV19
d_call: TRBD1

cdr3_aa: CASSPGVAATYEQYF
v_call: TRBV5-1
d_call: .

cdr3_aa: CASSPDSFGEDTQYF
v_call: TRBV7-3
d_call: .

cdr3_aa: CASSLTNNEQFF
v_call: TRBV12-3/TRBV12-4
d_call: .

cdr3_aa: CASSKTSYNEQFF
v_call: TRBV5-6
d_call: .

cdr3_aa: CASSPLLLNTEAFF
v_call: TRBV18
d_call: .

cdr3_aa: CAGSGGLSSYEQYF
v_call: TRBV6-2/TRBV6-3
d_call: TRBD2

cdr3_aa: CASSLGGGVRWQETQYF
v_call: TRBV7-2
d_call: .

cdr3_aa: CASSSRTSEVETQYF
v_call: TRBV3-1
d_call: TRBD2

cdr3_aa: CATMRESGTEAFF
v_call: TRBV24-1
d_call: .

cdr3_aa: CASSLDRGPYEQYF
v_call: TRBV5-1
d_call: .

cdr3_aa: CASSLGGRGETQYF
v_call: TRBV4-1
d_call: .

cdr3_aa: CASSLVPREVPNEQFF
v_call: TRBV7-9
d_call: .

cdr3_aa: CASSLDKWLAGKETQYF
v_call: TRBV11-2
d_call: TRBD2

cdr3_aa: CASSRRPSSTDTQYF
v_call: TRBV3-1
d_call: .

cdr3_aa: CASSFRGSYEQYF
v_call: TRBV7-3
d_call: .

cdr3_aa: CASSFGSGRYEQYF
v_call: TRBV5-4
d_call: .

cdr3_aa: CASSPPSPVHEQFF
v_call: TRBV18
d_call: .

cdr3_aa: CASSQGQLPSYGYTF
v_call: TRBV5-6
d_call: TRBD1

cdr3_aa: CASTDGGEALGVTIYF
v_call: TRBV6-6
d_call: .

cdr3_aa: CSVTGTVNNEQFF
v_call: TRBV29-1
d_call: .

cdr3_aa: CASSKPGQGALCYEQYF
v_call: TRBV21-1
d_call: .

cdr3_aa: CATPLISGTDYEQYF
v_call: TRBV24-1
d_call: .

cdr3_aa: CASSPKSQAGGGTQYF
v_call: TRBV7-2
d_call: TRBD2

cdr3_aa: CASSVGTGKSDEQFF
v_call: TRBV7-3
d_call: .

cdr3_aa: CASSLAQGARETQYF
v_call: TRBV7-2
d_call: TRBD1

cdr3_aa: CASSYFRSSEEQYF
v_call: TRBV6-2/TRBV6-3
d_call: .